This TCR beta chain was captured by sequencing in a study of CD8+CD57+ T cells in acquired aplastic anemia. About the research overall: Sorted CD4+ and CD8+ cells gave a mean 3.2 ug DNA, range roughly 0.2 to 27.4 ug. Study-wide results and limits: Controls and patients did not differ significantly in CD8+ Simpson's diversity.

On this clonotype itself: The antigen remains undetermined.

Germline lookup yields CDR1 SGHRS and CDR2 YFSETQ. V lost 4 bases and J 6 bases, leaving 11 bases between the germline ends. CDR3 length: 13 amino acids. Genomic DNA acted as the template from which TCR beta VDJ combination and CDR3 sequence profiling were carried out. Via MiXCR, TCRdb re-called the reads, giving one row per CDR3 protein. Among roughly 180,000 distinct CDR3 sequences, 64% were seen once, and the ten largest hold 46%. The chain is built from TRBV5-1 and TRBJ2-4; D is possibly TRBD1 (6 bases). The sequencing sample was made of sorted CD4+, CD8+, or CD8+CD57+ T cells (not recorded which) from PBMCs. The receptor was isolated from a human donor with severe aplastic anemia or a healthy control (not recorded which). The CDR3, as DNA: TGCGCCAGCAGCACCCAGGACAGAAACATTCAGTACTTC. It is translated as CASSTQDRNIQYF.